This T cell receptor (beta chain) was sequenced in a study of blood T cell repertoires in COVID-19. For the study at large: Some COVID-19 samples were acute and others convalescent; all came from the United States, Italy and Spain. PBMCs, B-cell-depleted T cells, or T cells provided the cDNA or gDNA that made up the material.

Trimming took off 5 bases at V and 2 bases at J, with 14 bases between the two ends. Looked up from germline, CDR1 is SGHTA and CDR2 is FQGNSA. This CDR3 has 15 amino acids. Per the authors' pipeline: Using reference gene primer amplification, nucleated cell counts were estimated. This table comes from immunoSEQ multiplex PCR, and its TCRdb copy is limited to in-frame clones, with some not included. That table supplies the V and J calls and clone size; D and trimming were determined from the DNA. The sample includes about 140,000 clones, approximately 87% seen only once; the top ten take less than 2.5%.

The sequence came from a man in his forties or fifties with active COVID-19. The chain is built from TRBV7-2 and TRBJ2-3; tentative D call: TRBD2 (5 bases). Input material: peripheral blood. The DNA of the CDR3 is TGTGCCAGCAGCCCAAAAGGACTGCACACAGATACGCAGTATTTT. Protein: CASSPKGLHTDTQYF.